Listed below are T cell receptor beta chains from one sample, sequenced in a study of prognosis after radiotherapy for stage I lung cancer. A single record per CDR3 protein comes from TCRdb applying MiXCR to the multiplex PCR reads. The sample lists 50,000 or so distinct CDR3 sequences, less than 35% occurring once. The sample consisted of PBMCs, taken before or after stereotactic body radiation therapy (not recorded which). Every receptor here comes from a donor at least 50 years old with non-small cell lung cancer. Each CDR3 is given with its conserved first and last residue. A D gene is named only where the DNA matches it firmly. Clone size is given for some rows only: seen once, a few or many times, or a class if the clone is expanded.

CDR3 protein: CASSYSWERSSYEQYF
CDR3 DNA: TGTGCCAGCAGTTACTCATGGGAAAGGTCTTCCTACGAGCAGTACTTC
clone size: many
J gene: TRBJ2-7
V gene: TRBV6-9
D gene: -

CDR3 protein: CASSLAPGNEQFF
CDR3 DNA: TGTGCCAGCAGCCTCGCCCCCGGAAATGAGCAGTTCTTC
clone size: many
J gene: TRBJ2-1
V gene: TRBV11-2
D gene: -

CDR3 protein: CASSSEVSGNTIYF
CDR3 DNA: TGTGCCAGCAGTTCGGAGGTCTCTGGAAACACCATATATTTT
clone size: many
J gene: TRBJ1-3
V gene: TRBV28
D gene: -

CDR3 protein: CAWSVRIYEQYF
CDR3 DNA: TGTGCCTGGAGTGTGCGAATCTACGAGCAGTACTTC
clone size: medium-sized
J gene: TRBJ2-7
V gene: TRBV30
D gene: -

CDR3 protein: CASSIPGAGYNEQFF
CDR3 DNA: TGTGCCAGTAGTATCCCAGGGGCGGGCTACAATGAGCAGTTCTTC
clone size: many
J gene: TRBJ2-1
V gene: TRBV19
D gene: -

CDR3 protein: CAWTLDYSGNTIYF
CDR3 DNA: TGTGCCTGGACCTTGGATTACTCTGGAAACACCATATATTTT
clone size: few
J gene: TRBJ1-3
V gene: TRBV30
D gene: -

CDR3 protein: CASSPEAGLASYEQYF
CDR3 DNA: TGTGCCAGCAGCCCAGAGGCGGGGTTAGCCTCCTACGAGCAGTACTTC
clone size: many
J gene: TRBJ2-7
V gene: TRBV7-9
D gene: -

CDR3 protein: CATSDPRGYLALRDTQYF
CDR3 DNA: TGTGCCACCAGTGATCCGAGGGGGTACCTCGCATTGAGAGATACGCAGTATTTT
clone size: -
J gene: TRBJ2-3
V gene: TRBV24-1
D gene: -

CDR3 protein: CASSIGVGAFYEQYF
CDR3 DNA: TGCGCCAGCAGTATCGGGGTTGGGGCCTTCTACGAGCAGTACTTC
clone size: many
J gene: TRBJ2-7
V gene: TRBV5-1
D gene: -

CDR3 protein: CASSRGSRNEKLFF
CDR3 DNA: TGTGCCAGCAGCCGGGGCTCAAGGAATGAAAAACTGTTTTTT
clone size: -
J gene: TRBJ1-4
V gene: TRBV5-4
D gene: -

CDR3 protein: CASSQGGRTYGYTF
CDR3 DNA: TGTGCCAGCAGCCAAGGAGGGAGGACCTATGGCTACACCTTC
clone size: many
J gene: TRBJ1-2
V gene: TRBV3-1
D gene: -

CDR3 protein: CASSEGRIQETQYF
CDR3 DNA: TGTGCCAGCAGCGAGGGACGGATCCAAGAGACCCAGTACTTC
clone size: many
J gene: TRBJ2-5
V gene: TRBV11-2
D gene: -

CDR3 protein: CAISSPGLRVAYEQYF
CDR3 DNA: TGTGCCATCAGCTCCCCAGGCCTGCGGGTGGCCTACGAGCAGTACTTC
clone size: -
J gene: TRBJ2-7
V gene: TRBV5-5
D gene: -

CDR3 protein: CASSRGGAGETDTQYF
CDR3 DNA: TGTGCCAGCAGCCGGGGGGGAGCGGGAGAGACAGATACGCAGTATTTT
clone size: many
J gene: TRBJ2-3
V gene: TRBV5-5
D gene: TRBD2

CDR3 protein: CASSLDKGRNSGNTIYF
CDR3 DNA: TGTGCCAGCAGCCTTGACAAGGGGCGGAACTCTGGAAACACCATATATTTT
clone size: many
J gene: TRBJ1-3
V gene: TRBV3-2
D gene: -